One sample yielded the 27 T cell receptor beta chains listed below, sequenced in a study of T cells in Graves' hyperthyroidism and ophthalmopathy. Amplification of TCR beta CDR3 regions was performed using RNA transcripts as template. With the HTBI primer set, the TCR CDR3 went through a first round of RT-PCR. One entry per CDR3 protein results from TCRdb running MiXCR on the multiplex PCR reads. Here the sample spans roughly 800,000 distinct CDR3 sequences, roughly 40% being singletons. Sequenced sample: blood. Source of these receptors: a man younger than 30 with Graves' hyperthyroidism.

The rearrangement joins TRBV7-2 to TRBJ1-6, with 8 bases matching TRBD1. The CDR3 is made up of 14 amino acids. Germline loops: CDR1 SGHTA, CDR2 FQGNSA. Germline trimming cut 7 bases from V and 10 bases from J; bases unmatched to any gene: 9. As DNA, the CDR3 is TGTGCCAGCAACCCAGGGGGCCTTTACTCACCCCTCCACTTT. Protein: CASNPGGLYSPLHF. Filled out from reference TRBV7-2 and TRBJ1-6, the complete variable domain reads GAGVSQSPSNKVTEKGKDVELRCDPISGHTALYWYRQSLGQGLEFLIYFQGNSAPDKSGLPSDRFSAERTGGSVSTLTIQRTQQEDSAVYLCASNPGGLYSPLHFGNGTRLTVT.

Note on this clonotype: A much larger clone lies one base from this, so it may be a read error. The genes are TRBV2 and TRBJ2-5, with D tentatively TRBD2 (7 bases). Germline values: CDR1 SNHLY, CDR2 FYNNEI. The CDR3 extends over 15 amino acids. The CDR3 bases are TGTGCCAGCGGTGACCGGGGGGCGGAACAAGAGACCCAGTACTTC. This sequence encodes CASGDRGAEQETQYF.

The J gene is TRBJ2-7, the V gene TRBV7-6; 8 bases are a match to TRBD2. The CDR3 is made up of 15 amino acids. With V trimmed by 1 base and J by 7 bases, 9 bases remained unmatched. Germline V CDR1 and CDR2: SGHVS, FNYEAQ. DNA of the CDR3: TGTGCCAGCAGCTTAGTAGCGGGACGCACCGGGGAGCAGTACTTC. This sequence encodes CASSLVAGRTGEQYF.

The chain employs TRBV5-1 and TRBJ1-4, with D maybe TRBD1 (5 bases). The germline CDR1 and CDR2 sequences are SGHRS and YFSETQ. Trimming removed 0 bases from V and 6 bases from J, with 15 bases in between. The CDR3 is made up of 16 amino acids. CDR3 residues: CASSLDMGRDYEKLFF. CDR3 bases: TGCGCCAGCAGCTTGGATATGGGCAGGGACTATGAAAAACTGTTTTTT.

The rearrangement uses TRBV5-8 and TRBJ1-2; no firm D call. Germline CDR1 is SGHTS and CDR2 is YDEGEE. This CDR3 spans 15 amino acids. Trimming cost V 2 bases and J 4 bases, with 15 bases left between them. The DNA of the CDR3 is TGTGCCAGCAGCTTCTTCACGAGAGGACGCTATGGCTACACCTTC. Translated: CASSFFTRGRYGYTF.

This clonotype occurred once. With a much larger clone just one base away, this may be a read error. The chain uses TRBV7-8 and TRBJ2-7; possible D gene TRBD2, 5 bases. The CDR3 loop spans 14 amino acids. CDR1 SGHVS and CDR2 FQNEAQ come from the germline V gene. V lost 11 bases and J 2 bases, leaving 19 bases between the germline ends. The CDR3: CAGTPRREPYEQYF. CDR3 in DNA: TGTGCCGGCACCCCCCGCCGGGAACCCTACGAGCAGTACTTC.

As to this clonotype: A much larger clone sits a single nucleotide away, making a read error possible. The DNA for the CDR3 is TGTGCCATCAGTGAGGTGGGTAATTCCAATCAGCCCCAGCATTTT. Translating gives CAISEVGNSNQPQHF. V and J are TRBV10-3 and TRBJ1-5; D not resolved. V lost 2 bases and J 3 bases, leaving 11 bases between the germline ends. Germline assignment: CDR1 ENHRY and CDR2 SYGVKD. The CDR3 contains 15 residues.

The genes are TRBV15 and TRBJ1-3; 7 positions agree with TRBD1. The CDR3 is 16 residues long. Germline-derived CDR1 and CDR2 are LNHNV and YYDKDF (reference sequence). Unmatched junction bases numbered 3, after V lost 1 base and J lost 0 bases. The CDR3 region is CATSRGRGSSGNTIYF. CDR3 in DNA: TGTGCCACCAGCAGAGGCAGGGGGAGCTCTGGAAACACCATATATTTT.

There are a few counts of this clonotype. This rearrangement joins TRBV7-9 to TRBJ2-7; no definite D call. With 5 bases removed from V and 3 bases from J, the gap between germline ends came to 14 bases. Germline V gene data show CDR1 as SEHNR and CDR2 as FQNEAQ (reference sequence). CDR3 length: 14 amino acids. In DNA, the CDR3 is TGTGCCAGCAGCCAAGGAGAAAGGGTCTACGAGCAGTACTTC. Its protein product is CASSQGERVYEQYF.

This clonotype was seen a few times. The rearrangement uses TRBV13 and TRBJ1-1, with unresolved D. This CDR3 spans 15 amino acids. The germline gives CDR1 PRHDT, CDR2 FYEKMQ (reference sequence). V lost 1 base, J lost 2 bases, and 11 bases lay in between. CDR3 bases: TGTGCCAGCAGCTTAGTTCAGAGTCCAAACACTGAAGCTTTCTTT. The encoded protein is CASSLVQSPNTEAFF.

This chain uses TRBV2 with TRBJ1-2; the match to TRBD1 covers 11 bases. The CDR3 runs 16 residues. Germline V lookup: CDR1 SNHLY, CDR2 FYNNEI. Losses at the gene ends were 6 bases for V and 5 bases for J; bases not matched to a gene: 11. The CDR3 loop reads CASSLSPGQGVYGYTF. In DNA form, the CDR3 reads TGTGCCAGCAGCCTAAGTCCGGGACAGGGGGTTTATGGCTACACCTTC.

The chain recombines TRBV2 with TRBJ1-4, with D unresolved. With 1 base removed from V and 7 bases from J, the gap between germline ends came to 16 bases. CDR1 is SNHLY and CDR2 is FYNNEI in the germline V gene. This CDR3 contains 16 residues. The DNA for the CDR3 is TGTGCCAGCAGTGAAGGTCTGGGAGGGAACACTGAAAAACTGTTTTTT. Its translation is CASSEGLGGNTEKLFF.

This clonotype was counted between two and nine times. This chain uses TRBV4-1 with TRBJ1-5; D not resolved. Per the germline V gene, CDR1 is MGHRA and CDR2 is YSYEKL. Trimming left V 8 bases short and J 8 bases short, with 16 bases between. This CDR3 has 13 residues. The CDR3 is CASSLLRREPQHF. CDR3 coding DNA: TGCGCCAGCTCCCTCCTTCGCAGAGAGCCCCAGCATTTT.

This chain uses TRBV25-1 with TRBJ2-6; D gene unclear. In germline, CDR1 is MGHDK, CDR2 SYGVNS. The CDR3 contains 15 residues. V lost 2 bases to trimming and J lost 2 bases, with 7 bases between them. CDR3 residues: CASSERGPGANVLTF. As DNA, the CDR3 is TGTGCCAGCAGTGAACGAGGACCTGGGGCCAACGTCCTGACTTTC.

In its sample, this clonotype was seen once. A junction boundary mismatches the germline segment, possibly from a read error. The chain uses TRBV7-2 and TRBJ2-7; a weak D match, TRBD2 (7 bases). This CDR3 has 15 amino acids. Germline V gene data show CDR1 as SGHTA and CDR2 as FQGNSA. DNA for the CDR3: TGCGCCAGCAGCCGGTGGACGGGAGGAGGGGGCGAGCAGTACTTC. This sequence encodes CASSRWTGGGGEQYF.

This clonotype showed up just a few times. V usage is TRBV7-2 and J usage is TRBJ2-2; D remains ambiguous. The V end was cut by 5 bases, the J end by 5 bases, with 9 bases between. The germline gives CDR1 SGHTA, CDR2 FQGNSA. The CDR3 has 13 amino acids. The CDR3 DNA follows: TGTGCCAGCAGCCGAAGTACGACCGGGGAGCTGTTTTTT. Translation gives CASSRSTTGELFF.

Comments on this clonotype: This may be a read error: a much more frequent sequence differs by one nucleotide. This chain links TRBV10-3 with TRBJ2-7; 7 nucleotides match TRBD2. Losses at the gene ends were 6 bases for V and 2 bases for J; bases not matched to a gene: 4. This CDR3 is 13 amino acids long. Germline CDR1 and CDR2: ENHRY and SYGVKD. The CDR3 sequence is CAIRERGTYEQYF. The CDR3 region has the DNA TGTGCCATCAGGGAGCGGGGAACCTACGAGCAGTACTTC.

The chain has TRBV7-2 and TRBJ1-1; D is uncertain. Trimming left V 5 bases short and J 1 base short, with 17 bases between. Germline values: CDR1 SGHTA, CDR2 FQGNSA. The CDR3 loop spans 16 amino acids. The CDR3 sequence is CASSQSLESQNTEAFF. CDR3 in DNA: TGTGCCAGCAGCCAAAGTCTAGAATCGCAGAACACTGAAGCTTTCTTT.

This clonotype turned up a few times. CDR3 bases: TGTGCCAGCAGCTCGGAGACACGACCCTACGAGCAGTACTTC. Amino acid sequence: CASSSETRPYEQYF. The rearrangement links TRBV7-8 to TRBJ2-7; no reliable D call. Germline loops: CDR1 SGHVS, CDR2 FQNEAQ. The CDR3 loop spans 14 amino acids. With 4 bases removed from V and 2 bases from J, the gap between germline ends came to 12 bases.

The rearrangement links TRBV20-1 to TRBJ2-7, with TRBD1 matching 9 bases. Germline loops: CDR1 DFQATT, CDR2 SNEGSKA (reference sequence). V trimming: 5 bases; J trimming: 5 bases; junction bases outside the gene matches: 10. The CDR3 extends over 14 amino acids. Here the CDR3 DNA reads TGCAGTGCTTCTAGTCGGGACAGGGAGCACGAGCAGTACTTC. Its protein product is CSASSRDREHEQYF.

A few counts support this clonotype. The genes are TRBV11-3 and TRBJ2-7, with D possibly being TRBD1 (5 bases). Germline-derived CDR1 and CDR2 are SGHNT and YENEEA. The CDR3 contains 14 residues. V was clipped by 5 bases and J by 3 bases, with 14 bases between them. The chain's CDR3 is CASSVPGLNYEQYF. The CDR3 bases are TGTGCCAGCAGCGTCCCAGGGTTAAACTACGAGCAGTACTTC.

The CDR3 here is CASSSRSGTSDTYEQYF. The DNA of the CDR3 is TGCGCCAGCAGCTCGAGATCCGGGACTAGCGATACCTACGAGCAGTACTTC. This chain connects TRBV5-1 to TRBJ2-7; TRBD2 agrees at 10 bases. The junction had 11 bases not matched to a gene; V was cut back by 3 bases and J by 2 bases. The CDR3 length is 17 residues. Germline V lookup: CDR1 SGHRS, CDR2 YFSETQ.

Only a few counts were recorded for this clonotype. The V call is TRBV19, the J call TRBJ1-1; D gene uncertain. This CDR3 has 15 residues. Germline V gives CDR1 LNHDA, CDR2 SQIVND (reference sequence). V lost 4 bases and J lost 3, with 15 bases in between. This CDR3 reads CASSSPPQGHTEAFF. CDR3 coding DNA: TGTGCCAGTAGTAGCCCCCCACAAGGGCACACTGAAGCTTTCTTT.

This clonotype was found many times. The gene calls are TRBV12-3 or TRBV12-4 and TRBJ1-2; perhaps TRBD1 as D (5 bases). This CDR3 region has 13 residues. V was pared by 5 bases and J by 2 bases, with 9 bases between. CDR3 amino acids: CASSPGMNYGYTF. The CDR3 nucleotides read TGTGCCAGCAGTCCAGGGATGAACTATGGCTACACCTTC.

This chain links TRBV12-3 or TRBV12-4 with TRBJ2-7; 9 bases line up with TRBD1. The CDR3 covers 15 residues. J gave up 4 bases and V 5 bases, and 9 bases lay outside the gene matches. Here the CDR3 DNA reads TGTGCCAGCAGTGGCACGACAGGGGGGGGGTACGAGCAGTACTTC. This encodes CASSGTTGGGYEQYF.

This clonotype appeared many times. The V gene is TRBV29-1, the J gene TRBJ2-7; 11 nucleotides line up with TRBD2. The CDR3 loop spans 13 amino acids. V was clipped by 6 bases and J by 2 bases; unmatched bases: 3. Per the germline V gene, CDR1 is SQVTM and CDR2 is ANQGSEA. The DNA of the CDR3 is TGCAGCGTCGGTAGCGGGAGGGCCTACGAGCAGTACTTC. It codes for CSVGSGRAYEQYF.

This clonotype showed up just a few times. The CDR3 region is CASSYSGQLHGYTF. The CDR3 coding sequence is TGTGCCAGCAGTTACTCGGGACAGCTCCATGGCTACACCTTC. This chain links TRBV6-5 with TRBJ1-2; 7 positions agree with TRBD1. J was trimmed by 6 bases and V by 0 bases; bases with no gene match: 4. CDR3 size: 14 residues. The germline gives CDR1 MNHEY, CDR2 SVGAGI.